The 12 T cell receptor beta chains in this list originate from one sample, sequenced in a study of T cell responses to AZD1222 COVID-19 vaccine. TCRdb's copy holds only in-frame clones and misses some; the assay was immunoSEQ multiplex PCR. The table lists over 15,000 clones, over 60% of them singletons. The specimen comprised peripheral blood, sampled 28 days after the second AZD1222 dose. The receptors here all came from an adult who received the AZD1222 COVID-19 vaccine.

This clone has a handful of counts. The CDR3 is CASSPRGRRNIQYF. The CDR3 nucleotides read TGTGCCAGCAGCCCCCGCGGGAGGAGGAACATTCAGTACTTC. V and J are TRBV28 and TRBJ2-4, with 8 bases lining up with TRBD2. Germline V gene data show CDR1 as MDHEN and CDR2 as SYDVKM. V shed 6 bases and J 7 bases; nucleotides not matched to a gene: 8. The CDR3 extends over 14 amino acids.

The chain joins TRBV10-3 to TRBJ1-1, with TRBD1 matching 9 bases. With V trimmed by 4 bases and J by 0 bases, 9 bases remained unmatched. The CDR3 has 17 residues. The V gene's germline CDR1 is ENHRY and CDR2 SYGVKD. The CDR3 spells CAISGGTGSSMNTEAFF. CDR3 nucleotide sequence: TGTGCCATCAGTGGGGGGACAGGGAGTTCCATGAACACTGAAGCTTTCTTT.

V usage is TRBV19 and J usage is TRBJ1-2; D remains unclear. The CDR3 runs to 14 residues. In germline, CDR1 is LNHDA, CDR2 SQIVND (reference sequence). V lost 3 bases and J 8 bases, leaving 16 bases between the germline ends. CDR3 coding DNA: TGTGCCAGTAGTATTGGCCATCCAAGCGAAGGCTACACCTTC. It translates to CASSIGHPSEGYTF.

This sequence joins TRBV10-2 and TRBJ2-7; D might be TRBD1 (6 bases). V was shortened by 5 bases and J by 1 base, with 9 bases between the two germline ends. Germline V gene lookup returns CDR1 WSHSY and CDR2 SAAADI. The CDR3 runs 13 residues. CDR3 loop: CASSSDRSYEQYF. In nucleotides, the CDR3 is TGCGCCAGCAGTTCGGACAGATCCTACGAGCAGTACTTC.

The chain joins TRBV5-1 to TRBJ1-6; 8 bases fit TRBD1. V was clipped by 4 bases and J by 1 base; unmatched bases: 1. The CDR3 runs to 15 residues. The germline V gene has CDR1 SGHRS and CDR2 YFSETQ. CDR3: CASSRDRSYNSPLHF. CDR3 DNA: TGCGCCAGCAGCCGGGACAGGTCCTATAATTCACCCCTCCACTTT.

The chain links TRBV11-2 to TRBJ2-4; 12 bases fit TRBD2. V shed 5 bases and J 8 bases; nucleotides not matched to a gene: 7. Germline V gene data show CDR1 as SGHAT and CDR2 as FQNNGV. CDR3 length: 15 residues. Here the CDR3 reads CASSPSGGGRDIQYF. The DNA of the CDR3 is TGTGCCAGCAGCCCTAGCGGGGGGGGAAGGGACATTCAGTACTTC.

This rearrangement joins TRBV2 to TRBJ2-2; TRBD2 matches 10 bases. Germline V gene sequence: CDR1 SNHLY, CDR2 FYNNEI. V trimming: 6 bases; J trimming: 4 bases; junction bases outside the gene matches: 5. This CDR3 has 15 residues. CDR3 bases: TGTGCCAGCAGCTTAGCGGGGGGCATCACCGGGGAGCTGTTTTTT. It yields the protein CASSLAGGITGELFF.

The rearrangement links TRBV7-9 to TRBJ1-6; TRBD1 is a possible D gene (5 bases). The V gene's germline CDR1 is SEHNR and CDR2 FQNEAQ (reference sequence). CDR3 length: 14 residues. V shed 1 base and J shed 9 bases, with 10 bases lying between them. This CDR3 is CASSLDQGSSPLHF. CDR3 DNA sequence: TGTGCCAGCAGCTTAGACCAGGGTAGTTCACCCCTCCACTTT. The variable domain in full, with the rest retrieved from reference TRBV7-9 and TRBJ1-6, is DTGVSQNPRHKITKRGQNVTFRCDPISEHNRLYWYRQTLGQGPEFLTYFQNEAQLEKSRLLSDRFSAERPKGSFSTLEIQRTEQGDSAMYLCASSLDQGSSPLHFGNGTRLTVT.

The genes are TRBV2 and TRBJ1-3, with 8 bases matching TRBD1. The CDR3 spans 15 residues. Looked up from germline, CDR1 is SNHLY and CDR2 is FYNNEI. V dropped 6 bases and J dropped 2; count of bases not matched to a gene: 6. CDR3: CASRFQGAPGNTIYF. CDR3 sequence (DNA): TGTGCCAGCAGGTTCCAGGGGGCGCCTGGAAACACCATATATTTT.

The chain has TRBV28 and TRBJ1-5; no clear D. CDR3 size: 11 residues. Germline-derived CDR1 and CDR2 are MDHEN and SYDVKM. The V end was cut by 7 bases, the J end by 4 bases, with 5 bases between. CDR3 sequence (DNA): TGTGCCAGCATGACGAATCAGCCCCAGCATTTT. This gives the protein CASMTNQPQHF. Full variable domain (rest looked up from reference TRBV28 and TRBJ1-5): DVKVTQSSRYLVKRTGEKVFLECVQDMDHENMFWYRQDPGLGLRLIYFSYDVKMKEKGDIPEGYSVSREKKERFSLILESASTNQTSMYLCASMTNQPQHFGDGTRLSIL.

The chain employs TRBV4-1 and TRBJ2-7, with TRBD2 matching 7 bases. CDR3 length: 15 amino acids. Germline V gene data show CDR1 as MGHRA and CDR2 as YSYEKL. V was clipped by 1 base and J by 0 bases; unmatched bases: 3. The CDR3 DNA sequence: TGCGCCAGCAGCCAAGGCGCGGGGGTCTCCTACGAGCAGTACTTC. Its translation: CASSQGAGVSYEQYF.

The count of this clone is one. The V and J genes are TRBV2 and TRBJ1-2; tentatively, D is TRBD1 (5 bases). Between the trimmed V and J ends, which lost 7 bases and 8 bases, there was a span of 11 bases. This CDR3 is 11 amino acids long. From germline, CDR1 is SNHLY and CDR2 FYNNEI. CDR3 in DNA: TGTGCCAGCACTCTAAGGGGCGGCTACACCTTC. It is translated as CASTLRGGYTF.